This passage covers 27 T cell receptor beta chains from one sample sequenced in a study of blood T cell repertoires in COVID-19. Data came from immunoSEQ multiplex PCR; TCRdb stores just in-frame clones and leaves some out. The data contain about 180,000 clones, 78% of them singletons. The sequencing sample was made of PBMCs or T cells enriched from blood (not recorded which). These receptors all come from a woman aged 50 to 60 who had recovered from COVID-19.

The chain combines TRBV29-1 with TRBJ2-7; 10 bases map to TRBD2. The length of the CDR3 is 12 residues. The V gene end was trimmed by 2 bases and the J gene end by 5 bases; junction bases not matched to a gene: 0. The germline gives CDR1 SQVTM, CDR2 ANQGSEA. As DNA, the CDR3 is TGCAGCGTTGAAACTAGCGGGGACGAGCAGTACTTC. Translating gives CSVETSGDEQYF.

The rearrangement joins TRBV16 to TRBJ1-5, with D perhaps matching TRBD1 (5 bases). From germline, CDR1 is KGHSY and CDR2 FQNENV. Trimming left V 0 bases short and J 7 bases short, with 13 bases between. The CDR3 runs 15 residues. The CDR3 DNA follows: TGTGCCAGCAGCCAATCCGCTAGGGGCCAGCAGCCCCAGCATTTT. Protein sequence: CASSQSARGQQPQHF.

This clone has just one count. The CDR3 DNA sequence: TGTGCCAGTAGTATGGGAACCGGGACAGAAAATTCACCCCTCCACTTT. This sequence encodes CASSMGTGTENSPLHF. The rearrangement uses TRBV19 and TRBJ1-6; 7 nucleotides align to TRBD1. V trimming: 3 bases; J trimming: 7 bases; junction bases outside the gene matches: 9. The CDR3 runs 16 residues. Germline-derived CDR1 and CDR2 are LNHDA and SQIVND (reference sequence).

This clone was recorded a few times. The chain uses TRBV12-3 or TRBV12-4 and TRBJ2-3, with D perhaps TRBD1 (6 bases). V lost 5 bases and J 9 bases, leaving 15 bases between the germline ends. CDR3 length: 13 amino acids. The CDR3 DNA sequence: TGTGCCAGCAGTCGGACAGCCGAAGGGACGCAGTATTTT. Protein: CASSRTAEGTQYF.

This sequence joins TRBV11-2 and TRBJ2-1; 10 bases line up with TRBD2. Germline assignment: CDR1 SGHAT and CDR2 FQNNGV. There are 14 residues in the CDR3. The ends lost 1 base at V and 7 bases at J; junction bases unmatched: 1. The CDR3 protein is CASSLVSGRNEQFF. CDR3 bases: TGTGCCAGCAGCTTAGTTAGCGGGAGGAATGAGCAGTTCTTC.

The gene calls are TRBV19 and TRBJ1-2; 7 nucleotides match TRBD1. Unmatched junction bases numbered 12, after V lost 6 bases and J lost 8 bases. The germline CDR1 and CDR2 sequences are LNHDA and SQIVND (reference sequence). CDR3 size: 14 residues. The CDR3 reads CASSPGQVSSGYTF. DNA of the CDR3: TGTGCCAGTAGCCCAGGACAGGTTTCGTCCGGCTACACCTTC.

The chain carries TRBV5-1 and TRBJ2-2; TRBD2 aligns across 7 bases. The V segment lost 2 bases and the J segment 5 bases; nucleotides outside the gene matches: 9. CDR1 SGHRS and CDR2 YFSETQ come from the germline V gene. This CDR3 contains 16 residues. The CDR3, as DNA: TGCGCCAGCAGCTTAGGACTAGACCGAACAACCGGGGAGCTGTTTTTT. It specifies CASSLGLDRTTGELFF.

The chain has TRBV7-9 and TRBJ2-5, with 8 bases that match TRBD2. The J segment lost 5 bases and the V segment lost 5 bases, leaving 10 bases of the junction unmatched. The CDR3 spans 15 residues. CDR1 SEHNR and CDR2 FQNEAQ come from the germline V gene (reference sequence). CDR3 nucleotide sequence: TGTGCCAGCAGCATAAAGGGACTAGGGGGTGAGACCCAGTACTTC. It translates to CASSIKGLGGETQYF.

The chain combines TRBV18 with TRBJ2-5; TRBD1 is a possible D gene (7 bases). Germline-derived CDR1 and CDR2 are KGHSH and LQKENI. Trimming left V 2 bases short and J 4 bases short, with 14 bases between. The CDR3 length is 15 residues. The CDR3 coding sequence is TGTGCCAGCTCACCAAGGGCTCAGGGGGGAGAGACCCAGTACTTC. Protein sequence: CASSPRAQGGETQYF. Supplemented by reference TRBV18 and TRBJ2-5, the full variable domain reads NAGVMQNPRHLVRRRGQEARLRCSPMKGHSHVYWYRQLPEEGLKFMVYLQKENIIDESGMPKERFSAEFPKEGPSILRIQQVVRGDSAAYFCASSPRAQGGETQYFGPGTRLLVL.

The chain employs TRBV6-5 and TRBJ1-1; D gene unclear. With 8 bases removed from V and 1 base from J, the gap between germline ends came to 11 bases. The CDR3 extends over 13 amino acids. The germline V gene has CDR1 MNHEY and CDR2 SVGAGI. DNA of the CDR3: TGTGCCAGCGTCGCGGATAGGAACACTGAAGCTTTCTTT. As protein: CASVADRNTEAFF.

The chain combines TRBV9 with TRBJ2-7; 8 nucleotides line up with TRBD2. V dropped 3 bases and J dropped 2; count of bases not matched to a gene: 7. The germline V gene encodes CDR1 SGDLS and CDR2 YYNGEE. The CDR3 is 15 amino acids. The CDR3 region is CASSALSGTTYEQYF. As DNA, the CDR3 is TGTGCCAGCAGCGCGCTTAGCGGGACGACCTACGAGCAGTACTTC.

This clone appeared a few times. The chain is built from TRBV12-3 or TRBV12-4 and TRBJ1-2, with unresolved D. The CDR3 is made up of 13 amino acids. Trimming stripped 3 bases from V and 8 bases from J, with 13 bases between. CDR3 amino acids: CASSFREDRGYTF. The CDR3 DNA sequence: TGTGCCAGCAGTTTTAGGGAGGACCGCGGCTACACCTTC.

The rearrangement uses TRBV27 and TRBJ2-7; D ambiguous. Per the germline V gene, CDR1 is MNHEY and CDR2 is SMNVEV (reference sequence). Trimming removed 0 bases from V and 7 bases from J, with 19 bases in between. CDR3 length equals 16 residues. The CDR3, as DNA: TGTGCCAGCAGTTTATCCTTCTCATCGTTCTCGGAGGAGCAGTACTTC. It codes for CASSLSFSSFSEEQYF.

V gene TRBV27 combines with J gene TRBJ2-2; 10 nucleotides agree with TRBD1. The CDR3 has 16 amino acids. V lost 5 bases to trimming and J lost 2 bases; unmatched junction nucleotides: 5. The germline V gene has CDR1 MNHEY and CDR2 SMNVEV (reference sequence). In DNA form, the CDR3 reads TGTGCCAGCAGTCCTTGGACAGGGGGTAACACCGGGGAGCTGTTTTTT. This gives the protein CASSPWTGGNTGELFF.

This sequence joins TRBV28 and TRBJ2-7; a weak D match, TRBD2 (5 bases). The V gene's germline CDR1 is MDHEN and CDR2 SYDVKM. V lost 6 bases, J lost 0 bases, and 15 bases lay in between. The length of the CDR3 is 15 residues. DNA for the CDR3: TGTGCCAGCAGCCCTGTCGACCGGGACTCCTACGAGCAGTACTTC. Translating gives CASSPVDRDSYEQYF. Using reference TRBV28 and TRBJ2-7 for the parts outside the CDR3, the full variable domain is DVKVTQSSRYLVKRTGEKVFLECVQDMDHENMFWYRQDPGLGLRLIYFSYDVKMKEKGDIPEGYSVSREKKERFSLILESASTNQTSMYLCASSPVDRDSYEQYFGPGTRLTVT.

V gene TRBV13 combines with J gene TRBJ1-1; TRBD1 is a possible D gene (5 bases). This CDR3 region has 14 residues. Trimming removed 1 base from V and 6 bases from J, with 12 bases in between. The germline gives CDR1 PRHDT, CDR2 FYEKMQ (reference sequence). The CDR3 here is CASSLDGGMAEAFF. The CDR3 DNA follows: TGTGCCAGCAGCTTAGACGGGGGGATGGCTGAAGCTTTCTTT.

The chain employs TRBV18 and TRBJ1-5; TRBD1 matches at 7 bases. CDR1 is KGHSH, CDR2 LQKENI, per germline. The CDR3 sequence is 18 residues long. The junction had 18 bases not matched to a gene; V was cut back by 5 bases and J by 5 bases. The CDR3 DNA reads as TGTGCCAGCTCAGCTGCTGGGACAGCCTTAGGGGCTGATCAGCCCCAGCATTTT. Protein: CASSAAGTALGADQPQHF.

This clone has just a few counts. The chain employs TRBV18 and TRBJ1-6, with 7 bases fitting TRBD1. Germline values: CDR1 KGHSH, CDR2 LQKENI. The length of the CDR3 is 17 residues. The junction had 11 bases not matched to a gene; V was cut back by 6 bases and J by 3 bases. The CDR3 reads CASSPGDSKNYNSPLHF. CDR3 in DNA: TGTGCCAGCTCCCCTGGGGACAGCAAAAACTATAATTCACCCCTCCACTTT.

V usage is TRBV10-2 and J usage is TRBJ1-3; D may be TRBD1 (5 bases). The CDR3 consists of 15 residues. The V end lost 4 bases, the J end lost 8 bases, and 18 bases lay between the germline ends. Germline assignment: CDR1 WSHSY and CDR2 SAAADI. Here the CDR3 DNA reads TGCGCCAGCAGTGGCCTCGGGCAAGGGGCCCACACCATATATTTT. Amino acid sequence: CASSGLGQGAHTIYF.

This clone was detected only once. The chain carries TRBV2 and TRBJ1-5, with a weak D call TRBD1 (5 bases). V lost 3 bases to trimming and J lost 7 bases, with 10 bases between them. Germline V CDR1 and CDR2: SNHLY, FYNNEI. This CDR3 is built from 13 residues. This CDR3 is CASSDRVGQPQHF. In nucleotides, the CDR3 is TGTGCCAGCAGTGACAGGGTTGGGCAGCCCCAGCATTTT. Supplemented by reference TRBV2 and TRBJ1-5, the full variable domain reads EPEVTQTPSHQVTQMGQEVILRCVPISNHLYFYWYRQILGQKVEFLVSFYNNEISEKSEIFDDQFSVERPDGSNFTLKIRSTKLEDSAMYFCASSDRVGQPQHFGDGTRLSIL.

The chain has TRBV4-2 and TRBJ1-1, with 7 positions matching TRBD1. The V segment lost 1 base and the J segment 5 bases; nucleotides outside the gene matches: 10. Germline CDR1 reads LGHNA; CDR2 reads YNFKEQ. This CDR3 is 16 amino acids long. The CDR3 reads CASSQGERRGETEAFF. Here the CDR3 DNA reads TGTGCCAGCAGCCAAGGAGAACGCAGGGGGGAGACTGAAGCTTTCTTT.

CDR3 protein: CASSLAGTGDTDTQYF. In DNA, the CDR3 is TGCGCCAGCAGCTTGGCGGGGACAGGGGACACAGATACGCAGTATTTT. The chain is built from TRBV5-1 and TRBJ2-3, with 10 nucleotides matching TRBD1. J was trimmed by 2 bases and V by 0 bases; bases with no gene match: 3. This CDR3 contains 16 residues. CDR1 and CDR2 (germline): SGHRS, YFSETQ.

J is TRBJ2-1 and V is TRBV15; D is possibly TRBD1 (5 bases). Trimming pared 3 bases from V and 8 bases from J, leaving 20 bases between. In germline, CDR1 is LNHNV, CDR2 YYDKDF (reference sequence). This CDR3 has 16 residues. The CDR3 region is CATSRSTTLRGDEQFF. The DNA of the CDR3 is TGTGCCACCAGCAGGTCTACGACCCTAAGGGGCGATGAGCAGTTCTTC.

CDR3 in amino acids: CASSGQRVGQGNNQPQHF. The CDR3 DNA follows: TGTGCCAGCAGTGGACAGAGGGTCGGACAGGGCAACAATCAGCCCCAGCATTTT. The chain employs TRBV6-1 and TRBJ1-5; TRBD1 matches 8 bases. With V trimmed by 4 bases and J by 3 bases, 14 bases remained unmatched. Germline V gene lookup returns CDR1 MNHNS and CDR2 SASEGT. This CDR3 spans 18 amino acids.

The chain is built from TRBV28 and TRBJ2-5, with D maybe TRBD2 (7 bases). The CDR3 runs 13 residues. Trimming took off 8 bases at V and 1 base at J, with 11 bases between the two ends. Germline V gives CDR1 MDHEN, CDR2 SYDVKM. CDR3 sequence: CASRGASQETQYF. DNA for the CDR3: TGTGCCAGCCGGGGGGCGTCCCAAGAGACCCAGTACTTC. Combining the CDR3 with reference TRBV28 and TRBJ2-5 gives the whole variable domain DVKVTQSSRYLVKRTGEKVFLECVQDMDHENMFWYRQDPGLGLRLIYFSYDVKMKEKGDIPEGYSVSREKKERFSLILESASTNQTSMYLCASRGASQETQYFGPGTRLLVL.

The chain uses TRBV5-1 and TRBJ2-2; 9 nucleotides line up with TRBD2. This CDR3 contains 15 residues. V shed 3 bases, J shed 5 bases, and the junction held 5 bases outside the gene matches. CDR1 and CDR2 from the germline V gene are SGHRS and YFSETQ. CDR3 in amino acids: CASSWASGTTGELFF. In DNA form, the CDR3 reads TGCGCCAGCAGCTGGGCTAGCGGGACTACCGGGGAGCTGTTTTTT.

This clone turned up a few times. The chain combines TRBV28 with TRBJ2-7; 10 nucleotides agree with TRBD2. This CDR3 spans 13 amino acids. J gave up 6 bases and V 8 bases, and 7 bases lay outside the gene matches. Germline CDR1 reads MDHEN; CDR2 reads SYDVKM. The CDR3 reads CASGRLAGFEQYF. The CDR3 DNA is TGTGCCAGCGGAAGACTAGCGGGCTTCGAGCAGTACTTC.